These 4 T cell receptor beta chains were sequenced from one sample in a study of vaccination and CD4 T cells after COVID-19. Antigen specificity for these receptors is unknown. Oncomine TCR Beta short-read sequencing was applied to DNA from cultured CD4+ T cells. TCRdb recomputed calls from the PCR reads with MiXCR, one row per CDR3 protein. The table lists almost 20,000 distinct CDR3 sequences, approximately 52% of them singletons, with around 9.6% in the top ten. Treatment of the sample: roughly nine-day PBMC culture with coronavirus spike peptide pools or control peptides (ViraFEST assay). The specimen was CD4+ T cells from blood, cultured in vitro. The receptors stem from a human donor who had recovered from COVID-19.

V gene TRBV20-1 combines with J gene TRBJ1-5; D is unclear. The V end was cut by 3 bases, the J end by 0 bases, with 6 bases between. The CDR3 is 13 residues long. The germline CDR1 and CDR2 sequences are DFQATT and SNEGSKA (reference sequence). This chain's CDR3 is CSARTNSNQPQHF. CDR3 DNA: TGCAGTGCTAGGACAAATAGCAATCAGCCCCAGCATTTT.

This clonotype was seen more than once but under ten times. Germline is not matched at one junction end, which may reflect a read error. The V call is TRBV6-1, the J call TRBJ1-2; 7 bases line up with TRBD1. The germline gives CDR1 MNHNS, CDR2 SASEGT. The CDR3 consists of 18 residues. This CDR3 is CASREEPTTGRANYGYTF. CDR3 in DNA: TGTGCCAGCAGGGAAGAGCCGACGACAGGGCGGGCTAACTATGGCTACACCTTC.

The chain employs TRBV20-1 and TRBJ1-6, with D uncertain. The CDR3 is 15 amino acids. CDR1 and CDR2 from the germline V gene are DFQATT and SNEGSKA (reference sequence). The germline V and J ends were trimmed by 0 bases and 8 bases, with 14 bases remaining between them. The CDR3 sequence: CSARDGGRDHSPLHF. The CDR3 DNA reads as TGCAGTGCTAGAGATGGTGGCAGAGACCATTCACCCCTCCACTTT.

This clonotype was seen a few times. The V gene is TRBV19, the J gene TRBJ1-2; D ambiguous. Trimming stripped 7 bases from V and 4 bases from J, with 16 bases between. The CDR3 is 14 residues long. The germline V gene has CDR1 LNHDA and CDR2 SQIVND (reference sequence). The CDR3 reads CASIEGRSSYGYTF. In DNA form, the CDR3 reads TGTGCCAGTATTGAAGGGAGGAGTAGCTATGGCTACACCTTC.